This T cell receptor (beta chain) came from a study of blood T cell repertoires in COVID-19. Background on the study: Samples taken during acute and convalescent COVID-19 were collected in the United States, Italy and Spain. T cells, B-cell-depleted T cells, or PBMCs provided the cDNA or gDNA that served as material.

Trimming took off 2 bases at V and 3 bases at J, with 14 bases between the two ends. Germline CDR1 reads LNHDA; CDR2 reads SQIVND (reference sequence). The CDR3 consists of 15 residues. In the authors' workflow: Estimation of nucleated cell counts was performed using reference gene primer amplification. Here immunoSEQ multiplex PCR was the method, and the copy in TCRdb shows in-frame clones only, minus some. V, J and clone size derive from that table, while D and trimming were established from the DNA sequence. The table shows under 95,000 clones, with 80% to 85% occurring only once. The sequenced sample was peripheral blood. This receptor was taken from a woman older than 75 with active or convalescent COVID-19. The rearrangement uses TRBV19 and TRBJ2-7, with D possibly matching TRBD1 (5 bases). Written as DNA, the CDR3 is TGTGCCAGTAGTATAAGTCCAGGGCAGAACTACGAGCAGTACTTC. Translation gives CASSISPGQNYEQYF.